These 14 T cell receptor beta chains were sequenced from one sample in a study of cytomegalovirus exposure and HLA in healthy donors. The PCR employed 60 Vbeta primers together with 13 Jbeta primers. The method was immunoSEQ multiplex PCR; TCRdb's version includes in-frame clones alone and lacks a portion of them. The table includes 60,000 to 85,000 clones, around 76% detected once. The material sequenced was PBMCs. These receptors came from a male donor in good health and CMV-seropositive.

This sequence joins TRBV18 and TRBJ2-7, with a tentative D call TRBD1 (6 bases). This CDR3 has 13 residues. V dropped 8 bases and J dropped 1 base, with 12 bases sitting between them. Germline V gives CDR1 KGHSH, CDR2 LQKENI. DNA of the CDR3: TGTGCCAGCACTCGGGACACTTCCTACGAGCAGTACTTC. As protein: CASTRDTSYEQYF.

The chain links TRBV9 to TRBJ2-7; 13 bases agree with TRBD2. The CDR3 is 14 amino acids. Per the germline V gene, CDR1 is SGDLS and CDR2 is YYNGEE. Trimming cost V 7 bases and J 6 bases; bases outside gene matches: 7. For the CDR3, the DNA is TGTGCCAGCTCACGGACTAGCGGGAGAGGCGAGCAGTACTTC. It translates to CASSRTSGRGEQYF.

The chain is built from TRBV6-5 and TRBJ1-5; D remains ambiguous. The V and J ends lost 7 bases and 0 bases respectively, with 13 bases between them. The CDR3 runs 15 residues. Per the germline V gene, CDR1 is MNHEY and CDR2 is SVGAGI. The CDR3 region is CASMRVWDSNQPQHF. The CDR3 DNA is TGTGCCAGCATGAGGGTTTGGGATAGCAATCAGCCCCAGCATTTT.

In this sample, this clone is medium-sized. V is TRBV2 and J is TRBJ2-1, with 12 bases lining up with TRBD2. There are 19 residues in the CDR3. The germline gives CDR1 SNHLY, CDR2 FYNNEI. V lost 0 bases, J lost 0 bases, and 6 bases stayed unmatched. Written as DNA, the CDR3 is TGTGCCAGCAGTGAAGCGCTTACTAGCGGGGGGACCTCCTACAATGAGCAGTTCTTC. Translating gives CASSEALTSGGTSYNEQFF.

This clone was observed a few times. The gene calls are TRBV18 and TRBJ2-3, with 7 bases matching TRBD2. Germline V lookup: CDR1 KGHSH, CDR2 LQKENI. V was pared by 6 bases and J by 2 bases, with 8 bases of the junction left unmatched. The CDR3 sequence is 15 residues long. This CDR3 reads CASSAQAGTTDTQYF. In DNA, the CDR3 is TGTGCCAGCTCCGCCCAAGCGGGGACCACAGATACGCAGTATTTT.

This clone was counted only a few times. The gene calls are TRBV2 and TRBJ1-5; TRBD1 matches at 10 bases. Germline-derived CDR1 and CDR2 are SNHLY and FYNNEI. V gave up 5 bases and J gave up 7 bases; unmatched junction bases: 8. This CDR3 is built from 15 residues. DNA for the CDR3: TGTGCCAGCAGTCGACAGGGGGCCCAAGGGCAGCCCCAGCATTTT. It is translated as CASSRQGAQGQPQHF.

V is TRBV28 and J is TRBJ1-1; TRBD1 agrees at 7 bases. The trim removed 3 bases at V and 0 bases at J, leaving 7 bases unmatched. Germline V gives CDR1 MDHEN, CDR2 SYDVKM. CDR3 length equals 16 residues. The CDR3: CASSFVTGALNTEAFF. The DNA of the CDR3 is TGTGCCAGCAGTTTTGTAACAGGGGCTTTGAACACTGAAGCTTTCTTT.

This clone was counted between two and nine times. The chain has TRBV19 and TRBJ1-4, with 7 bases identical to TRBD1. This CDR3 region has 14 residues. The J segment lost 7 bases and the V segment lost 3 bases, leaving 5 bases of the junction unmatched. Looked up from germline, CDR1 is LNHDA and CDR2 is SQIVND (reference sequence). DNA for the CDR3: TGTGCCAGTAGTATGTTGACAGGGCGTGAAAAACTGTTTTTT. Protein sequence: CASSMLTGREKLFF.

The chain carries TRBV7-3 and TRBJ2-7, with 8 bases fitting TRBD1. V trimming: 5 bases; J trimming: 6 bases; junction bases outside the gene matches: 6. CDR3 length: 13 residues. In germline, CDR1 is SGHTA, CDR2 FQGTGA. CDR3 region: CASSADRDGEQYF. In DNA, the CDR3 is TGTGCCAGCAGCGCGGACAGGGACGGCGAGCAGTACTTC.

CDR3 loop: CASSPQSNTEAFF. CDR3 in DNA: TGTGCCAGCAGTCCCCAGTCGAACACTGAAGCTTTCTTT. The chain couples TRBV7-3 to TRBJ1-1, with D hard to call. V dropped 6 bases and J dropped 1 base, with 9 bases sitting between them. The length of the CDR3 is 13 residues. The germline V gene encodes CDR1 SGHTA and CDR2 FQGTGA.

This sequence joins TRBV7-9 and TRBJ2-7; no firm D call. Germline V gene sequence: CDR1 SEHNR, CDR2 FQNEAQ (reference sequence). The CDR3 has 13 amino acids. Trimming stripped 1 base from V and 9 bases from J, with 13 bases between. CDR3: CASSLDSRFGQYF. As DNA, the CDR3 is TGTGCCAGCAGCTTAGATTCGCGGTTTGGGCAGTACTTC. The full variable domain, in which reference TRBV7-9 and TRBJ2-7 provide the parts outside the CDR3, is DTGVSQNPRHKITKRGQNVTFRCDPISEHNRLYWYRQTLGQGPEFLTYFQNEAQLEKSRLLSDRFSAERPKGSFSTLEIQRTEQGDSAMYLCASSLDSRFGQYFGPGTRLTVT.

This clone is a singleton in its sample. The chain is built from TRBV6-1 and TRBJ2-7; 14 bases match TRBD2. V shed 4 bases, J shed 7 bases, and the junction held 6 bases outside the gene matches. CDR1 is MNHNS and CDR2 is SASEGT in the germline V gene. The length of the CDR3 is 15 residues. The CDR3 nucleotides read TGTGCCAGCAGTGCCCGACTAGCGGGGGGGCGAGAGCAGTACTTC. Its protein product is CASSARLAGGREQYF.

This chain links TRBV19 with TRBJ1-5, with D tentatively TRBD1 (6 bases). Trimming took off 4 bases at V and 0 bases at J, with 19 bases between the two ends. The CDR3 loop spans 18 amino acids. The V gene's germline CDR1 is LNHDA and CDR2 SQIVND (reference sequence). CDR3 bases: TGTGCCAGTAGTACCCATTCAGCAGGGGTTTATAGCAATCAGCCCCAGCATTTT. Amino acid sequence: CASSTHSAGVYSNQPQHF.

The V gene is TRBV5-4, the J gene TRBJ1-2, with 7 nucleotides matching TRBD1. J gave up 5 bases and V 4 bases, and 8 bases lay outside the gene matches. The CDR3 spans 14 residues. Per germline, CDR1 SGHNT and CDR2 YYREEE (reference sequence). The CDR3 protein is CASSPGTALYGYTF. The CDR3 DNA sequence: TGTGCCAGCAGCCCCGGGACAGCATTATATGGCTACACCTTC.